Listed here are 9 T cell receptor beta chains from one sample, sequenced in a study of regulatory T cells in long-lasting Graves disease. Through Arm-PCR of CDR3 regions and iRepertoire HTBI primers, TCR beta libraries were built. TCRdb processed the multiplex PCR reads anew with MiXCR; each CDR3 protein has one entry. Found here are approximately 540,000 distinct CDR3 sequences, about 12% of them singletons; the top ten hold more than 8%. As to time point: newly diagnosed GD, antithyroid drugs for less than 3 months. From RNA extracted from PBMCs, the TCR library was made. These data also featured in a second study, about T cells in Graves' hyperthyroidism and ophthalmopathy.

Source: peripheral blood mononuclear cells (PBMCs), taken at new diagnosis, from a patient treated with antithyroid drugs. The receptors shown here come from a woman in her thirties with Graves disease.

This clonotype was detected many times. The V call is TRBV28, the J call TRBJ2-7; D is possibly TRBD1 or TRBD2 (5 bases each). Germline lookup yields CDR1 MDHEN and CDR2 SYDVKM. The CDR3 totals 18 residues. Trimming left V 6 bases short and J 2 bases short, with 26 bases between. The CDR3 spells CASSFLAPRDARTYEQYF. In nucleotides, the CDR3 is TGTGCCAGCAGCTTCCTCGCCCCCCGGGACGCAAGAACCTACGAGCAGTACTTC.

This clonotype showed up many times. CDR3: CSVGGLTYGYTF. DNA for the CDR3: TGCAGCGTTGGGGGACTGACCTATGGCTACACCTTC. J is TRBJ1-2 and V is TRBV29-1; a weak D match, TRBD1 (5 bases). Trimming shortened V by 4 bases and J by 4 bases, and 10 bases separated the two germline ends. CDR1 is SQVTM and CDR2 is ANQGSEA in the germline V gene. This CDR3 has 12 residues.

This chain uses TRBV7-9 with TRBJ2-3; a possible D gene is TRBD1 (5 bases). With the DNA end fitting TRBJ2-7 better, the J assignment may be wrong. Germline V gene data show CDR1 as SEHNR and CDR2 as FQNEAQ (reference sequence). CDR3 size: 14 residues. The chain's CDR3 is CASSPKGAKVEQYF. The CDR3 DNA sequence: TGTGCCAGCAGCCCAAAAGGGGCAAAGGTCGAGCAGTACTTC.

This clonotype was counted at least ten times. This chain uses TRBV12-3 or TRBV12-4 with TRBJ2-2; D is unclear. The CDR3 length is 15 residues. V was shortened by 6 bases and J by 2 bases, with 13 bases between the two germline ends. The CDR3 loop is CASSNQEFNTGELFF. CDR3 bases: TGTGCCAGCAGCAATCAGGAATTTAACACCGGGGAGCTGTTTTTT.

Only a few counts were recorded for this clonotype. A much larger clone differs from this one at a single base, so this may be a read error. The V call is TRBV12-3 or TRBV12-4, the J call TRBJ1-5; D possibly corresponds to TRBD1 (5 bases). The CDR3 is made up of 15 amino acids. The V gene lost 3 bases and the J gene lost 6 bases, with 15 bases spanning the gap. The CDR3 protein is CASSLWGFEGQPQHF. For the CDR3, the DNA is TGTGCCAGCAGTTTGTGGGGGTTTGAGGGTCAGCCCCAGCATTTT.

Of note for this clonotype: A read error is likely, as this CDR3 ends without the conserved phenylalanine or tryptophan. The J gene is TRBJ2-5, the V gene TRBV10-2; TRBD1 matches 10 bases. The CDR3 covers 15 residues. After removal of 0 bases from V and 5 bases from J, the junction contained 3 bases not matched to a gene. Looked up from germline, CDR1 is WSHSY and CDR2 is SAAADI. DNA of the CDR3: TGCGCCAGCAGTGAGTCGGGGACAGGGGTTGAGACCCAGTACTCC. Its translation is CASSESGTGVETQYS.

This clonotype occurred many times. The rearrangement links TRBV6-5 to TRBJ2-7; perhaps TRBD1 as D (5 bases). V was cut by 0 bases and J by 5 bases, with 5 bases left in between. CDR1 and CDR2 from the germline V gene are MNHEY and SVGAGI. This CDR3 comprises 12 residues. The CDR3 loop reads CASSYSGDEQYF. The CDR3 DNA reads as TGTGCCAGCAGTTACTCAGGGGACGAGCAGTACTTC.

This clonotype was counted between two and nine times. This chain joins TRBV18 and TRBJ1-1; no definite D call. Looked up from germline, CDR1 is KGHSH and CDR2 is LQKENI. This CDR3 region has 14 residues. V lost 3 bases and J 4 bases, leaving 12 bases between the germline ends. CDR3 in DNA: TGTGCCAGCTCACCGAGACCATTAGGCACTGAAGCTTTCTTT. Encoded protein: CASSPRPLGTEAFF.

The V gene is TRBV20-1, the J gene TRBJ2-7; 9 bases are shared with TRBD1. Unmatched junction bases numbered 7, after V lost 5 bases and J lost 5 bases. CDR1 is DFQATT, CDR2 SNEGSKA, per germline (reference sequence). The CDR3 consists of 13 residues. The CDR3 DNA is TGCAGTGCTCCCTTAGGGGACAGGGACGAGCAGTACTTC. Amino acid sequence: CSAPLGDRDEQYF.